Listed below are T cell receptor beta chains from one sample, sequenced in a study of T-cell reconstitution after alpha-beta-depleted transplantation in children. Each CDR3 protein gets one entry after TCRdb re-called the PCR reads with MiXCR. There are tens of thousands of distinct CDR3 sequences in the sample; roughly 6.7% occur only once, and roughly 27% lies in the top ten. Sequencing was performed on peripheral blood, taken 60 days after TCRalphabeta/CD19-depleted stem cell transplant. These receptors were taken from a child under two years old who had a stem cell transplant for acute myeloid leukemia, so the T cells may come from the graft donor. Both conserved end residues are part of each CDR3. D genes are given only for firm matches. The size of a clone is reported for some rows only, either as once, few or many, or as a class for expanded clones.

DNA: TGCGCCAGCAGCTTGGAGGGGACAGCTGGAAACACCATATATTTT; CDR3: CASSLEGTAGNTIYF; D: TRBD1; size: many; V: TRBV5-1; J: TRBJ1-3
DNA: TGTGCCAGCAGAGGACGGGACAACTATGGCTACACCTTC; CDR3: CASRGRDNYGYTF; D: .; size: many; V: TRBV6-2/TRBV6-3; J: TRBJ1-2
DNA: TGTGCCAGCAGCCCCCTTATGGAGGGAAATCATCGGGAGCAGTACTTC; CDR3: CASSPLMEGNHREQYF; D: .; size: many; V: TRBV4-2; J: TRBJ2-7
DNA: TGTGCCAGCAGCTTGTGGCGGGAGGGCCGTCGGGAGCTGTTTTTT; CDR3: CASSLWREGRRELFF; D: TRBD2; size: many; V: TRBV5-4; J: TRBJ2-2
DNA: TGTGCCAGCAGCTTAGCGCCCCATGGGGGCAATCAGCCCCAGCATTTT; CDR3: CASSLAPHGGNQPQHF; D: .; size: many; V: TRBV7-8; J: TRBJ1-5
DNA: TGCAGTGCTCCCGGGACTAGCGGTGTCGAGCAGTACTTC; CDR3: CSAPGTSGVEQYF; D: TRBD2; size: many; V: TRBV20-1; J: TRBJ2-7
DNA: TGTGCCAGCAGCTACGGGGACCCTTCCTTCTGGGGATTATACGAGCAGTACTTC; CDR3: CASSYGDPSFWGLYEQYF; D: .; size: many; V: TRBV11-2; J: TRBJ2-7
DNA: TGTGCCAGCCGGACAGGGCCTTCCTACGAGCAGTACTTC; CDR3: CASRTGPSYEQYF; D: TRBD1; size: many; V: TRBV7-9; J: TRBJ2-7
DNA: TGTGCCAGCAGCGTAGGGGGTAGGCCCTACAATGAGCAGTTCTTC; CDR3: CASSVGGRPYNEQFF; D: .; size: .; V: TRBV9; J: TRBJ2-1
DNA: TGTGCCAGCAGTGGGAGGGCGGTCGGGCAGTACTTC; CDR3: CASSGRAVGQYF; D: .; size: .; V: TRBV2; J: TRBJ2-7
DNA: TGTGCCACCAGCAGAGATTTAGGGGGCGAGCAGTACTTC; CDR3: CATSRDLGGEQYF; D: .; size: .; V: TRBV15; J: TRBJ2-7
DNA: TGTGCCAGTAGTATTGTTATCGGACAGGGGATGAACACTGAAGCTTTCTTT; CDR3: CASSIVIGQGMNTEAFF; D: TRBD1; size: many; V: TRBV19; J: TRBJ1-1
DNA: TGTGCCAGCAGCCTGGAACAGGGGGTCGACGAGCAGTACTTC; CDR3: CASSLEQGVDEQYF; D: TRBD1; size: many; V: TRBV5-6; J: TRBJ2-7
DNA: TGTGCCAGTAGTATCGGCGGGGAGCTGTTTTTT; CDR3: CASSIGGELFF; D: .; size: many; V: TRBV19; J: TRBJ2-2
DNA: TGTGCCAGCAGCTTAATTCCGGCGGTCAATGAGCAGTTCTTC; CDR3: CASSLIPAVNEQFF; D: .; size: many; V: TRBV7-3; J: TRBJ2-1
DNA: TGCAGCGTCGGTGGCGGGAGAGCATACGAGCAGTACTTC; CDR3: CSVGGGRAYEQYF; D: TRBD2; size: many; V: TRBV29-1; J: TRBJ2-7
DNA: TGTGCCACCAGCAGAGTTCAAGGACGGGAGTACTTC; CDR3: CATSRVQGREYF; D: .; size: many; V: TRBV15; J: TRBJ2-7
DNA: TGTGCCAGCAGCACGCCCGGGAACGAGCAGTACTTC; CDR3: CASSTPGNEQYF; D: .; size: .; V: TRBV12-3/TRBV12-4; J: TRBJ2-7
DNA: TGTGCCAGCAGGCCGAACAGGGGGCATAGTAATTCACCCCTCCACTTT; CDR3: CASRPNRGHSNSPLHF; D: TRBD1; size: many; V: TRBV12-3/TRBV12-4; J: TRBJ1-6
DNA: TGCGCCAGCAGCCAAGATTCCATTAGCCGGGGGGATACGCAGTATTTT; CDR3: CASSQDSISRGDTQYF; D: .; size: few; V: TRBV4-3; J: TRBJ2-3
DNA: TGCGCCAGCAGCTCGGGCAGGAGGGTAAAAGAGACCCAGTACTTC; CDR3: CASSSGRRVKETQYF; D: .; size: many; V: TRBV5-1; J: TRBJ2-5
DNA: TGTGCCAGCAAGAGACAAGCCCCCTATGGCTACACCTTC; CDR3: CASKRQAPYGYTF; D: .; size: .; V: TRBV5-5; J: TRBJ1-2
DNA: TGTGCCAGCAGCCCAGGACTCCTAGGCAACTATGGCTACACCTTC; CDR3: CASSPGLLGNYGYTF; D: .; size: many; V: TRBV7-9; J: TRBJ1-2
DNA: TGTGCCAGCAGTCCTAGCGGGGCCGGGGAGCTGTTTTTT; CDR3: CASSPSGAGELFF; D: TRBD2; size: many; V: TRBV6-5; J: TRBJ2-2
DNA: TGTGCCACCAGTGAGCCGGGACAGGGGATGACTGAAGCTTTCTTT; CDR3: CATSEPGQGMTEAFF; D: TRBD1; size: few; V: TRBV24-1; J: TRBJ1-1
DNA: TGCAGTGCTATTGACATAATCATTCGACCATCTGGAACAGATACGCAGTATTTT; CDR3: CSAIDIIIRPSGTDTQYF; D: .; size: many; V: TRBV20-1; J: TRBJ2-3
DNA: TGCAGCGTTGCGGGACAGGGCCTCCATCAGCCCCAGCATTTT; CDR3: CSVAGQGLHQPQHF; D: TRBD1; size: many; V: TRBV29-1; J: TRBJ1-5
DNA: TGCAGTGCTAGAGGCCCGACGGGACAGGGAAAAAAACTGTTTTTT; CDR3: CSARGPTGQGKKLFF; D: TRBD1; size: many; V: TRBV20-1; J: TRBJ1-4
DNA: TGCAGTGCTAGAGGCGTGGGACAGAGCTCCTATAATTCACCCCTCCACTTT; CDR3: CSARGVGQSSYNSPLHF; D: TRBD1; size: many; V: TRBV20-1; J: TRBJ1-6
DNA: TGCGCCAGCAGCCCTTTCTCTGACAGGGCGGAGACCCAGTACTTC; CDR3: CASSPFSDRAETQYF; D: TRBD1; size: many; V: TRBV4-3; J: TRBJ2-5
DNA: TGCAGCGTTGAAGTCCCAGCGGGATTCTCCTACAATGAGCAGTTCTTC; CDR3: CSVEVPAGFSYNEQFF; D: TRBD2; size: many; V: TRBV29-1; J: TRBJ2-1
DNA: TGCAGCGTTCGTAGGGGAAGGGGCCCAGAGACCCAGTACTTC; CDR3: CSVRRGRGPETQYF; D: .; size: many; V: TRBV29-1; J: TRBJ2-5
DNA: TGCGCCAGCAGCCCGGGACAGTCAGGGCAGTACTTC; CDR3: CASSPGQSGQYF; D: TRBD1; size: many; V: TRBV5-1; J: TRBJ2-7
DNA: TGTGCCAGCAGTGACTGGGGGACCGAAAATTCACCCCTCCACTTT; CDR3: CASSDWGTENSPLHF; D: .; size: many; V: TRBV2; J: TRBJ1-6
DNA: TGTGCCAGCAGCCTTCCCGAGTTCGCCCGGACTTATAACTATGGCTACACCTTC; CDR3: CASSLPEFARTYNYGYTF; D: .; size: many; V: TRBV28; J: TRBJ1-2
DNA: TGTGCCAGCAGCCACAGCGGGAGGAAAGACGAGCAGTACTTC; CDR3: CASSHSGRKDEQYF; D: TRBD2; size: many; V: TRBV3-1; J: TRBJ2-7
DNA: TGTGCCACCAGTGATCCACGACAGGGGGGCCGCTACGAGCAGTACTTC; CDR3: CATSDPRQGGRYEQYF; D: TRBD1; size: many; V: TRBV24-1; J: TRBJ2-7
DNA: TGTGCCAGCAGCTCGCAGACAGGGGGTCGGGACACCATATATTTT; CDR3: CASSSQTGGRDTIYF; D: TRBD1; size: many; V: TRBV7-8; J: TRBJ1-3
DNA: TGTGCCAGCAGTGAGCAACGGGCTAGCGGGGGGGGAATAGGGGAGACCCAGTACTTC; CDR3: CASSEQRASGGGIGETQYF; D: TRBD2; size: many; V: TRBV25-1; J: TRBJ2-5
DNA: TGTGCCACCGTCAAGAACACTGAAGCTTTCTTT; CDR3: CATVKNTEAFF; D: .; size: many; V: TRBV10-3; J: TRBJ1-1
DNA: TGTGCCAGCAGTTACATGGCTGGGGGCCAGGGTCAGCCCCAGCATTTT; CDR3: CASSYMAGGQGQPQHF; D: .; size: .; V: TRBV6-2/TRBV6-3; J: TRBJ1-5
DNA: TGTGCCAGCAGCTTAGATTCGCGGACAGGGGCCAACGTCCTGACTTTC; CDR3: CASSLDSRTGANVLTF; D: .; size: few; V: TRBV7-6; J: TRBJ2-6
DNA: TGTGCCAGCAGCTTACCACGACCTCCGGGACTGGTCTCCTACGAGCAGTACTTC; CDR3: CASSLPRPPGLVSYEQYF; D: .; size: large; V: TRBV7-2; J: TRBJ2-7
DNA: TGTGCCAGCAGCTCCTACCGGGGGGCAAACACCATATATTTT; CDR3: CASSSYRGANTIYF; D: .; size: many; V: TRBV7-2; J: TRBJ1-3
DNA: TGTGCCAGCAGTGAACAGGGGCAGGCCACTGAAGCTTTCTTT; CDR3: CASSEQGQATEAFF; D: .; size: .; V: TRBV6-1; J: TRBJ1-1